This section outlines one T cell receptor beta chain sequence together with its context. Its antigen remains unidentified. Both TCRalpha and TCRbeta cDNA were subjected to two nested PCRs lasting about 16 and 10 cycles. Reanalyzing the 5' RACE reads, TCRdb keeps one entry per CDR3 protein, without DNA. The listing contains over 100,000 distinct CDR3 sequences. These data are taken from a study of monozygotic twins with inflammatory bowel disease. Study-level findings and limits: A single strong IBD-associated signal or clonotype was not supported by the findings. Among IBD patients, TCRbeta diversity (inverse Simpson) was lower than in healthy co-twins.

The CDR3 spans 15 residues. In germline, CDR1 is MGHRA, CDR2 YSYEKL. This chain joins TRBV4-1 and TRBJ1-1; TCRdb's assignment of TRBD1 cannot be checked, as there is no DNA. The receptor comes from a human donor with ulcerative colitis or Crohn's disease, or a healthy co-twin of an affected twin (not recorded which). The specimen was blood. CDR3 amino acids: CASSHPRTVGTEAFF.